This TCR beta chain was retrieved from a study of response to subunit inactivated influenza vaccine. Study-level results: It was suggested by the authors that few new T cells are recruited by each seasonal influenza vaccination.

Germline V gene lookup returns CDR1 MNHEY and CDR2 SVGEGT. CDR3 length: 17 residues. V gave up 2 bases and J gave up 0 bases, with 14 bases separating them. TCRdb fed the RT-PCR reads into MiXCR, producing one record per CDR3 protein. The table includes about 800,000 distinct CDR3 sequences, 20% to 25% detected once. A few counts support this clonotype. Its antigen is still unknown. This chain joins TRBV6-2 or TRBV6-3 and TRBJ1-5; TRBD1 is a possible D gene (5 bases). The clonotype originates from a man aged 45-65 years who received an inactivated influenza vaccine. Source: PBMCs from blood, taken 4 to 6 days after vaccination. The CDR3 protein is CASSYGHRGDSNQPQHF. The CDR3 DNA follows: TGTGCCAGCAGTTACGGCCACCGGGGGGATAGCAATCAGCCCCAGCATTTT.